The rows below give T cell receptor beta chains drawn from one sample of a study of cytomegalovirus exposure and HLA in healthy donors. Sequencing was performed with immunoSEQ multiplex PCR; in TCRdb, only in-frame clones are kept and a portion is missing. This table holds under 70,000 clones. The sequenced sample was PBMCs. These receptors were collected from a woman aged 18-29 years in good health and CMV-seronegative. The CDR3 runs from the conserved cysteine through the conserved F or W. Fields, in order: D gene, V gene, J gene, CDR3 DNA, CDR3 protein. The D gene is left open where the match is weak.

D: .
V: TRBV18
J: TRBJ1-2
DNA: TGTGCCAGCTCACAACAACCGAGCGGGGCTGGCTACACCTTC
CDR3: CASSQQPSGAGYTF

D: TRBD1
V: TRBV11-2
J: TRBJ1-2
DNA: TGTGCCAGCAGCTTCGCACAGGGGGCCAACTATGGCTACACCTTC
CDR3: CASSFAQGANYGYTF

D: .
V: TRBV13
J: TRBJ2-1
DNA: TGTGCCAGCAGCACCCGGACAGAACACAGCTCCTACAATGAGCAGTTCTTC
CDR3: CASSTRTEHSSYNEQFF

D: .
V: TRBV7-8
J: TRBJ1-1
DNA: TGTGCCAGCAGCTTAGCAGGGGAGGGCACTGAAGCTTTCTTT
CDR3: CASSLAGEGTEAFF

D: .
V: TRBV7-2
J: TRBJ2-5
DNA: TGTGCCAGCAGTCGAGACAGTGCGGAGACCCAGTACTTC
CDR3: CASSRDSAETQYF

D: .
V: TRBV4-2
J: TRBJ2-3
DNA: TGTGCCAGCAGCCAAGAACCCTACCCCGGTGGAGATACGCAGTATTTT
CDR3: CASSQEPYPGGDTQYF

D: TRBD1
V: TRBV27
J: TRBJ2-7
DNA: TGTGCCAGCAGTTTGCGACAGGGGACATACGAGCAGTACTTC
CDR3: CASSLRQGTYEQYF

D: .
V: TRBV6-6
J: TRBJ1-1
DNA: TGTGCCAGCAGTTACTCACCGGACAGTATGAACACTGAAGCTTTCTTT
CDR3: CASSYSPDSMNTEAFF

D: .
V: TRBV5-1
J: TRBJ2-1
DNA: TGCGCCAGCAGCCTCCGACTAAGAGTGGATGAGCAGTTCTTC
CDR3: CASSLRLRVDEQFF

D: TRBD1
V: TRBV2
J: TRBJ1-1
DNA: TGTGCCAGCAGTATGCCGGGACAGGGTAAAGCTTTCTTT
CDR3: CASSMPGQGKAFF

D: .
V: TRBV5-1
J: TRBJ1-1
DNA: TGCGCCAGCAGCTTGGGCGACAGAGACACTGAAGCTTTCTTT
CDR3: CASSLGDRDTEAFF

D: TRBD1
V: TRBV5-1
J: TRBJ2-6
DNA: TGCGCCAGCAGCACAGGGGGAAGCTCTGGGGCCAACGTCCTGACTTTC
CDR3: CASSTGGSSGANVLTF

D: .
V: TRBV10-3
J: TRBJ2-7
DNA: TGTGCCATCACCCTACGTGAAGACTCCTACGAGCAGTACTTC
CDR3: CAITLREDSYEQYF

D: TRBD1
V: TRBV9
J: TRBJ2-5
DNA: TGTGCCAGCAGCGCAGGAGTGGGACAGGAGAAGACCCAGTACTTC
CDR3: CASSAGVGQEKTQYF

D: TRBD2
V: TRBV11-2
J: TRBJ2-7
DNA: TGTGCCAGCAGCCCCCGACTAGCGGACTACGAGCAGTACTTC
CDR3: CASSPRLADYEQYF

D: .
V: TRBV27
J: TRBJ1-2
DNA: TGTGCCAGCAGTTCCATCGAGGGCCGGACCTCACTGGGGGGCTACACCTTC
CDR3: CASSSIEGRTSLGGYTF

D: .
V: TRBV6-1
J: TRBJ1-1
DNA: TGTGCCAGCAGTGCCCCCGGGGGAAACACTGAAGCTTTCTTT
CDR3: CASSAPGGNTEAFF

D: .
V: TRBV7-9
J: TRBJ1-2
DNA: TGTGCCAGCAGCTTAGAACGGGGCTATGGCTACACCTTC
CDR3: CASSLERGYGYTF

D: TRBD1
V: TRBV25-1
J: TRBJ2-7
DNA: TGTGCCAGCAGTGTTACAGGGGCCTACGAGCAGTACTTC
CDR3: CASSVTGAYEQYF

D: TRBD1
V: TRBV15
J: TRBJ1-5
DNA: TGTGCCACCAGCAGAAACCCATTCGACAGGGTTAGCAATCAGCCCCAGCATTTT
CDR3: CATSRNPFDRVSNQPQHF

D: .
V: TRBV6-5
J: TRBJ1-2
DNA: TGTGCCAGCAGTTACAACGGCAGGAACTATGGCTACACCTTC
CDR3: CASSYNGRNYGYTF

D: .
V: TRBV15
J: TRBJ2-2
DNA: TGTGCCACCAGCCCCAAGGGGGCGAACACCGGGGAGCTGTTTTTT
CDR3: CATSPKGANTGELFF